A single sample is the source of the 2 T cell receptor beta chains below, sequenced in a study of CD8 T cells in ankylosing spondylitis. TCRdb re-called the 5' RACE reads through MiXCR, storing one row per CDR3 protein. The data show hundreds of thousands of distinct CDR3 sequences, roughly 24% seen once. The sequencing input was blood, either unsorted or a sorted T cell fraction (not recorded which). All receptors come from a male donor with ankylosing spondylitis or in good health (not recorded which).

This clonotype was observed at least ten times. The rearrangement uses TRBV4-1 and TRBJ1-4; D unclear. Germline CDR1 MGHRA, CDR2 YSYEKL. The germline V and J ends were trimmed by 1 base and 3 bases, with 9 bases remaining between them. The CDR3 contains 15 residues. The CDR3 loop is CASSQVGLPNEKLFF. CDR3 coding DNA: TGCGCCAGCAGCCAAGTCGGCCTCCCTAATGAAAAACTGTTTTTT.

This clonotype came up a few times. The rearrangement uses TRBV7-8 and TRBJ2-7, with D perhaps TRBD2 (5 bases). This CDR3 spans 16 amino acids. V dropped 5 bases and J dropped 0 bases, with 17 bases sitting between them. Germline CDR1 and CDR2: SGHVS and FQNEAQ. The DNA of the CDR3 is TGTGCCAGCAGCCCACAGAGCGGACTCAGCTCCTACGAGCAGTACTTC. This sequence encodes CASSPQSGLSSYEQYF.